These 10 T cell receptor beta chains were sequenced from one sample in a study of response to subunit inactivated influenza vaccine. TCRdb re-called the RT-PCR reads with MiXCR, one entry per CDR3 protein. The sample contains 500,000 to 600,000 distinct CDR3 sequences, about an eighth of which appear only once. The sample was PBMCs from blood, taken roughly 46 days after vaccination. The source is a man between 45 and 60 years old who received an inactivated influenza vaccine.

V usage is TRBV30 and J usage is TRBJ2-3; 9 bases map to TRBD2. Unmatched junction bases numbered 2, after V lost 4 bases and J lost 6 bases. This CDR3 spans 12 amino acids. The germline CDR1 and CDR2 sequences are GTSNPN and SVGIG (reference sequence). In nucleotides, the CDR3 is TGTGCCTGGAAAGGACTAGCGGATACGCAGTATTTT. It codes for CAWKGLADTQYF.

This clonotype came up many times. V usage is TRBV29-1 and J usage is TRBJ1-3; no clear D. Germline CDR1 is SQVTM and CDR2 is ANQGSEA. This CDR3 contains 12 residues. V was pared by 7 bases and J by 0 bases, with 7 bases between. CDR3 nucleotide sequence: TGCAGCGCAACTCCCTCTGGAAACACCATATATTTT. Translating it yields CSATPSGNTIYF.

The genes are TRBV6-1 and TRBJ1-1, with TRBD1 identical over 7 bases. This CDR3 has 13 residues. Per germline, CDR1 MNHNS and CDR2 SASEGT. The ends lost 5 bases at V and 5 bases at J; junction bases unmatched: 5. The CDR3 DNA reads as TGTGCCAGCAGTCTCACAGGGGAAACTGAAGCTTTCTTT. Protein sequence: CASSLTGETEAFF.

This clonotype has just one count. The junction departs from the called germline gene at one end, perhaps through a read error. The chain combines TRBV5-6 with TRBJ2-1; unclear D gene. The CDR3 extends over 11 amino acids. Looked up from germline, CDR1 is SGHDT and CDR2 is YYEEEE. The DNA of the CDR3 is TGTACCAGCAGCTCTGAATCTCAACAGTTCTTC. Translating it yields CTSSSESQQFF.

This clonotype occurred a few times. The chain is built from TRBV28 and TRBJ2-1, with a possible D match to TRBD2 (6 bases). Trimming left V 3 bases short and J 6 bases short, with 15 bases between. The CDR3 loop spans 15 amino acids. Germline-derived CDR1 and CDR2 are MDHEN and SYDVKM. The CDR3 DNA follows: TGTGCCAGCAGTTTTCCGGGCGGGAAGCTCAATGAGCAGTTCTTC. Amino acid sequence: CASSFPGGKLNEQFF.

The sample holds a few counts of this clonotype. This rearrangement joins TRBV6-1 to TRBJ1-2; D unclear. Trimming took off 5 bases at V and 4 bases at J, with 20 bases between the two ends. CDR1 and CDR2 (germline): MNHNS, SASEGT. The CDR3 covers 16 residues. CDR3 DNA: TGTGCCAGCAGTCAAGAGGACCAACATGGGGTCTATGGCTACACCTTC. Translating gives CASSQEDQHGVYGYTF.

This clonotype was seen a handful of times. The chain is built from TRBV7-2 and TRBJ2-1; D tentatively reads TRBD1 or TRBD2 (5 bases each). This CDR3 has 15 amino acids. From germline, CDR1 is SGHTA and CDR2 FQGNSA. V shed 2 bases and J shed 6 bases, with 14 bases lying between them. The DNA for the CDR3 is TGTGCCAGCAGCTTACGGGGCGGCCGAACCAATGAGCAGTTCTTC. Residues: CASSLRGGRTNEQFF. The full variable domain, in which reference TRBV7-2 and TRBJ2-1 provide the parts outside the CDR3, is GAGVSQSPSNKVTEKGKDVELRCDPISGHTALYWYRQSLGQGLEFLIYFQGNSAPDKSGLPSDRFSAERTGGSVSTLTIQRTQQEDSAVYLCASSLRGGRTNEQFFGPGTRLTVL.

The sample holds a few counts of this clonotype. The V and J genes are TRBV20-1 and TRBJ1-5; perhaps TRBD1 as D (5 bases). The V and J ends lost 6 bases and 2 bases respectively, with 11 bases between them. Germline-derived CDR1 and CDR2 are DFQATT and SNEGSKA (reference sequence). The CDR3 is 13 residues long. The CDR3 DNA reads as TGCAGTGCAAGGGGTCTCCGCAATCAGCCCCAGCATTTT. Its protein is CSARGLRNQPQHF.

The V call is TRBV5-5, the J call TRBJ1-1; 9 bases are shared with TRBD1. The CDR3 has 17 amino acids. Germline V gene data show CDR1 as SGHKS and CDR2 as YYEKEE (reference sequence). The V segment lost 0 bases and the J segment 1 base; nucleotides outside the gene matches: 7. The CDR3 reads CASSLVPQGARNTEAFF. The CDR3 nucleotides read TGTGCCAGCAGCTTGGTGCCACAGGGGGCGAGGAACACTGAAGCTTTCTTT.

This clonotype was observed at least ten times. The chain uses TRBV12-3 or TRBV12-4 and TRBJ2-1, with TRBD1 matching 8 bases. This CDR3 is 12 amino acids long. Trimming took 8 bases from V and 9 from J; bases not matched to a gene: 6. CDR3 region: CASVNRGSEQFF. The CDR3 DNA reads TGTGCCAGCGTAAACAGGGGGAGTGAGCAGTTCTTC.